The 32 T cell receptor beta chains listed next were all sequenced from one sample in a study of T cell responses to AZD1222 COVID-19 vaccine. Only in-frame clones appear in the TCRdb table, and some are missing; sequencing was by immunoSEQ multiplex PCR. The repertoire has around 150,000 clones, about four fifths of them found once; the top ten carry roughly 4%. The specimen was peripheral blood, collected on day 0 of AZD1222 vaccination. The receptors were sampled from an adult in good health.

The genes are TRBV2 and TRBJ1-6; no clear D. V was shortened by 4 bases and J by 7 bases, with 5 bases between the two germline ends. The CDR3 consists of 12 residues. Germline V gives CDR1 SNHLY, CDR2 FYNNEI. The chain's CDR3 is CASSVGNSPLHF. The CDR3 DNA is TGTGCCAGCAGTGTGGGGAATTCACCCCTCCACTTT.

The chain employs TRBV3-1 (or the pseudogene TRBV3-2) and TRBJ2-2; possibly TRBD1 or TRBD2 for D (6 bases each). The CDR3 has 16 residues. V lost 3 bases to trimming and J lost 0 bases, with 11 bases between them. The V gene's germline CDR1 is LGHDT and CDR2 YNNKEL (reference sequence). CDR3: CASSQRGASNTGELFF. As DNA, the CDR3 is TGTGCCAGCAGCCAGAGGGGGGCTTCGAACACCGGGGAGCTGTTTTTT.

The chain recombines TRBV5-1 with TRBJ1-4; tentatively, D is TRBD1 (6 bases). There are 14 residues in the CDR3. The V gene lost 0 bases and the J gene lost 8 bases, with 11 bases spanning the gap. The germline CDR1 and CDR2 sequences are SGHRS and YFSETQ. CDR3 protein: CASSLEGVGEKLFF. Written as DNA, the CDR3 is TGCGCCAGCAGCTTGGAGGGGGTAGGGGAAAAACTGTTTTTT.

The V call is TRBV10-1, the J call TRBJ2-1; D not resolved. There are 12 residues in the CDR3. Trimming removed 7 bases from V and 4 bases from J, with 8 bases in between. Looked up from germline, CDR1 is WNHNN and CDR2 is SYGVQD (reference sequence). CDR3 sequence reads: CASKTSYNEQFF. CDR3 coding DNA: TGCGCCAGCAAAACAAGTTACAATGAGCAGTTCTTC.

There are a few counts of this clone. The chain carries TRBV11-2 and TRBJ1-4; possibly TRBD1 for D (6 bases). V lost 4 bases and J 0 bases, leaving 12 bases between the germline ends. CDR3 size: 16 residues. Germline values: CDR1 SGHAT, CDR2 FQNNGV. The CDR3 spells CASSSGRGSTNEKLFF. Here the CDR3 DNA reads TGTGCCAGCAGCTCGGGAAGGGGGTCAACTAATGAAAAACTGTTTTTT.

The genes are TRBV4-1 and TRBJ1-5; a weak D match, TRBD1 (5 bases). The V and J ends lost 1 base and 0 bases respectively, with 7 bases between them. The length of the CDR3 is 15 residues. CDR1 is MGHRA, CDR2 YSYEKL, per germline. CDR3 in DNA: TGCGCCAGCAGCCAAGTGACAGCTAGCAATCAGCCCCAGCATTTT. Protein sequence: CASSQVTASNQPQHF.

The chain employs TRBV19 and TRBJ1-1; a possible D gene is TRBD1 (6 bases). CDR3 length equals 16 residues. Germline lookup yields CDR1 LNHDA and CDR2 SQIVND (reference sequence). The V gene lost 3 bases and the J gene lost 5 bases, with 19 bases spanning the gap. CDR3 residues: CASSIPGRGRGTEAFF. The CDR3 bases are TGTGCCAGTAGTATCCCGGGCAGGGGAAGGGGAACTGAAGCTTTCTTT. The variable domain in full, completed from reference TRBV19 and TRBJ1-1, reads DGGITQSPKYLFRKEGQNVTLSCEQNLNHDAMYWYRQDPGQGLRLIYYSQIVNDFQKGDIAEGYSVSREKKESFPLTVTSAQKNPTAFYLCASSIPGRGRGTEAFFGQGTRLTVV.

V usage is TRBV2 and J usage is TRBJ1-1; no clear D gene. Trimming took 5 bases from V and 1 from J, leaving 11 bases between them. Germline lookup yields CDR1 SNHLY and CDR2 FYNNEI. CDR3 length equals 14 residues. The CDR3 DNA reads TGTGCCAGCAGTCAAGACCCTAAGAACACTGAAGCTTTCTTT. It yields the protein CASSQDPKNTEAFF.

The V and J genes are TRBV6-2 or TRBV6-3 and TRBJ1-6, with D perhaps matching TRBD1 (6 bases). Trimming cost V 6 bases and J 6 bases, with 12 bases left between them. CDR3 length: 14 residues. In germline, CDR1 is MNHEY, CDR2 SVGEGT. The CDR3 here is CASSFGQFNSPLHF. The CDR3 DNA reads as TGTGCCAGCAGCTTTGGACAGTTTAATTCACCCCTCCACTTT.

The rearrangement joins TRBV2 to TRBJ1-6, with 9 bases fitting TRBD1. The length of the CDR3 is 13 residues. V gave up 4 bases and J gave up 13 bases; unmatched junction bases: 5. Germline V gene lookup returns CDR1 SNHLY and CDR2 FYNNEI. The CDR3 sequence: CASSGDRVKPLHF. For the CDR3, the DNA is TGTGCCAGCAGTGGGGACAGGGTTAAGCCCCTCCACTTT.

The rearrangement uses TRBV11-2 and TRBJ1-1; the match to TRBD1 covers 7 bases. Germline V gene sequence: CDR1 SGHAT, CDR2 FQNNGV. The trim removed 2 bases at V and 3 bases at J, leaving 12 bases unmatched. The CDR3 sequence is 17 residues long. Written as DNA, the CDR3 is TGTGCCAGCAGCTTAACCCGACAGGGAAGGATGTACACTGAAGCTTTCTTT. Residues: CASSLTRQGRMYTEAFF.

V gene TRBV27 combines with J gene TRBJ2-6; D remains unclear. CDR1 and CDR2 (germline): MNHEY, SMNVEV (reference sequence). This CDR3 has 14 residues. Trimming took off 4 bases at V and 1 base at J, with 5 bases between the two ends. Here the CDR3 DNA reads TGTGCCAGCAGTTACTCGTCTGGGGCCAACGTCCTGACTTTC. It encodes CASSYSSGANVLTF.

The chain employs TRBV6-5 and TRBJ2-7; 7 bases agree with TRBD1. The trim removed 10 bases at V and 2 bases at J, leaving 5 bases unmatched. Germline V gives CDR1 MNHEY, CDR2 SVGAGI. The CDR3 runs to 12 residues. The CDR3 coding sequence is TGTGCCACCCGTAGGGGGCCCTACGAGCAGTACTTC. Protein sequence: CATRRGPYEQYF.

This clone was counted between two and nine times. The chain links TRBV19 to TRBJ1-4; D might be TRBD1 (6 bases). The germline V gene encodes CDR1 LNHDA and CDR2 SQIVND (reference sequence). Trimming removed 10 bases at V and 8 bases at J, with 20 bases between. The CDR3 loop spans 14 amino acids. The CDR3 DNA follows: TGTGCCACCCAAGGGGGGGGCGTGGGAGAAAAACTGTTTTTT. Protein: CATQGGGVGEKLFF.

The J gene is TRBJ1-1, the V gene TRBV5-1; 7 bases are shared with TRBD1. V trimming: 4 bases; J trimming: 4 bases; junction bases outside the gene matches: 10. Germline-derived CDR1 and CDR2 are SGHRS and YFSETQ. The CDR3 has 15 residues. The CDR3 is CASSREGAMGTEAFF. Here the CDR3 DNA reads TGCGCCAGCAGCAGGGAGGGGGCGATGGGCACTGAAGCTTTCTTT.

This sequence joins TRBV6-5 and TRBJ1-5; D not certain. V lost 6 bases to trimming and J lost 4 bases, with 7 bases between them. Germline CDR1 MNHEY, CDR2 SVGAGI. The CDR3 consists of 12 residues. CDR3 in DNA: TGTGCCAGCAGGCCCCGGAATCAGCCCCAGCATTTT. This sequence encodes CASRPRNQPQHF.

This clone turned up a few times. This chain links TRBV19 with TRBJ2-2, with D maybe TRBD1 (6 bases). Trimming removed 6 bases at V and 3 bases at J, with 20 bases between. Germline V CDR1 and CDR2: LNHDA, SQIVND (reference sequence). The CDR3 runs to 17 residues. CDR3 sequence (DNA): TGTGCCAGTAGCACCGACAGGACTCAACCGTACACCGGGGAGCTGTTTTTT. Translation: CASSTDRTQPYTGELFF.

The chain uses TRBV30 and TRBJ2-7, with D possibly being TRBD1 (6 bases). CDR3 length equals 13 residues. Trimming took off 8 bases at V and 1 base at J, with 15 bases between the two ends. In germline, CDR1 is GTSNPN, CDR2 SVGIG (reference sequence). The CDR3 bases are TGTGCCCGAAAAGTGGACAGTTCCTACGAGCAGTACTTC. Its protein product is CARKVDSSYEQYF.

The chain employs TRBV5-1 and TRBJ1-6, with 8 positions matching TRBD1. Germline V gives CDR1 SGHRS, CDR2 YFSETQ. The CDR3 is 14 residues long. Losses at the gene ends were 3 bases for V and 7 bases for J; bases not matched to a gene: 3. The CDR3 nucleotides read TGCGCCAGCAGCTGGGACAGGCCAAATTCACCCCTCCACTTT. Its translation is CASSWDRPNSPLHF.

This clone was counted a single time. The CDR3 reads CASTYTGLGFEQYF. DNA of the CDR3: TGTGCCAGCACCTACACAGGCCTCGGTTTTGAGCAGTACTTC. The chain carries TRBV2 and TRBJ2-7; possible D gene TRBD1, 5 bases. In germline, CDR1 is SNHLY, CDR2 FYNNEI. The V and J ends lost 7 bases and 7 bases respectively, with 20 bases between them. This CDR3 has 14 residues.

The chain joins TRBV27 to TRBJ1-1, with a tentative D call TRBD1 (5 bases). CDR3 length: 13 amino acids. In germline, CDR1 is MNHEY, CDR2 SMNVEV (reference sequence). The V end lost 3 bases, the J end lost 6 bases, and 11 bases lay between the germline ends. The CDR3 sequence: CASSLIQGSEAFF. The CDR3 DNA reads as TGTGCCAGCAGTTTGATCCAGGGATCTGAAGCTTTCTTT.

CDR3 in amino acids: CATSKTVNTEAFF. As DNA, the CDR3 is TGTGCCACCAGCAAGACAGTGAACACTGAAGCTTTCTTT. This chain connects TRBV15 to TRBJ1-1, with TRBD1 as a possible D gene (5 bases). Germline CDR1 reads LNHNV; CDR2 reads YYDKDF (reference sequence). Deletions cut 4 bases from V and 0 bases from J, with 6 bases between. The CDR3 contains 13 residues.

V usage is TRBV7-9 and J usage is TRBJ1-2, with D maybe TRBD1 (6 bases). Trimming shortened V by 5 bases and J by 0 bases, and 10 bases separated the two germline ends. CDR1 and CDR2 from the germline V gene are SEHNR and FQNEAQ (reference sequence). This CDR3 is built from 14 residues. DNA of the CDR3: TGTGCCAGCAGCCCGTGGACAGCTAACTATGGCTACACCTTC. It codes for CASSPWTANYGYTF.

This clone came up once. The chain is built from TRBV7-2 and TRBJ2-3, with 7 bases identical to TRBD2. After removal of 1 base from V and 0 bases from J, the junction contained 4 bases not matched to a gene. From germline, CDR1 is SGHTA and CDR2 FQGNSA. CDR3 length: 16 amino acids. CDR3 sequence (DNA): TGTGCCAGCAGCTTAGGGGGGGGACCTAGCACAGATACGCAGTATTTT. Translating it yields CASSLGGGPSTDTQYF.

The rearrangement joins TRBV4-1 to TRBJ2-3; 9 positions match TRBD1. The CDR3 extends over 13 amino acids. After removal of 6 bases from V and 4 bases from J, the junction contained 2 bases not matched to a gene. The germline CDR1 and CDR2 sequences are MGHRA and YSYEKL. CDR3 bases: TGCGCCAGCAGACAGGGGGCTTCAGATACGCAGTATTTT. Protein: CASRQGASDTQYF.

The rearrangement joins TRBV6-1 to TRBJ1-5; D remains ambiguous. Per the germline V gene, CDR1 is MNHNS and CDR2 is SASEGT. The CDR3 is 11 amino acids. V gave up 1 base and J gave up 6 bases, with 1 base separating them. CDR3 coding DNA: TGTGCCAGCAGTGAAGTTCAGCCCCAGCATTTT. The encoded protein is CASSEVQPQHF.

The J gene is TRBJ2-1, the V gene TRBV3-1 (or the pseudogene TRBV3-2); D may correspond to TRBD1 or TRBD2 (5 bases each). The CDR3 is made up of 13 amino acids. Germline assignment: CDR1 LGHDT and CDR2 YNNKEL (reference sequence). Trimming stripped 3 bases from V and 10 bases from J, with 13 bases between. The DNA for the CDR3 is TGTGCCAGCAGCCAGCACCGGGACGGAGAGCAGTTCTTC. Protein product: CASSQHRDGEQFF.

This clone was observed a handful of times. The chain has TRBV6-5 and TRBJ2-5, with TRBD1 matching 8 bases. The CDR3 is 15 residues long. The germline CDR1 and CDR2 sequences are MNHEY and SVGAGI. Trimming cost V 6 bases and J 5 bases; bases outside gene matches: 11. CDR3 in amino acids: CASSPSQGAGETQYF. The CDR3 DNA sequence: TGTGCCAGCAGCCCCTCGCAGGGGGCGGGTGAGACCCAGTACTTC.

The V gene is TRBV24-1, the J gene TRBJ2-2, with D possibly called TRBD1 or TRBD2 (5 bases each). Trimming shortened V by 7 bases and J by 0 bases, and 8 bases separated the two germline ends. This CDR3 comprises 14 residues. Germline assignment: CDR1 KGHDR and CDR2 SFDVKD. CDR3 sequence: CATSEGTNTGELFF. As DNA, the CDR3 is TGTGCCACCAGCGAGGGGACGAACACCGGGGAGCTGTTTTTT.

V and J are TRBV12-3 or TRBV12-4 and TRBJ1-1; D is unclear. The CDR3 length is 13 residues. Trimming removed 7 bases from V and 0 bases from J, with 9 bases in between. The CDR3 reads CASTRGLNTEAFF. The CDR3 DNA reads as TGTGCCAGCACCCGTGGGTTGAACACTGAAGCTTTCTTT.

The rearrangement uses TRBV6-5 and TRBJ1-1; D is possibly TRBD1 (5 bases). The CDR3 has 15 residues. V lost 10 bases, J lost 1 base, and 19 bases lay in between. CDR1 and CDR2 (germline): MNHEY, SVGAGI. The CDR3 DNA is TGTGCCACCTCCCCCCAGGGTCTCTCGAACACTGAAGCTTTCTTT. Translating gives CATSPQGLSNTEAFF.

The V call is TRBV4-1, the J call TRBJ2-2; D unclear. Germline values: CDR1 MGHRA, CDR2 YSYEKL. The CDR3 totals 14 residues. Trimming cost V 4 bases and J 7 bases, with 13 bases left between them. CDR3 coding DNA: TGCGCCAGCAGCCCGAAGACAAAGGACGGGGAGCTGTTTTTT. Protein sequence: CASSPKTKDGELFF.